This paragraph reports one TCR beta chain. CDR1 and CDR2 from the germline V gene are MNHEY and SMNVEV (reference sequence). CDR3 length: 20 amino acids. After removal of 7 bases from V and 3 bases from J, the junction contained 20 bases not matched to a gene. Sequenced by immunoSEQ multiplex PCR; TCRdb stores in-frame clones only, minus some. The sample shows 140,000 or so clones, around 80% of them seen only once. This entry belongs to a study of cytotoxic CD8 clonotypes in ibrutinib-treated CLL. This chain joins TRBV27 and TRBJ2-1, with TRBD2 matching 11 bases. This TCR was sampled from a human donor with chronic lymphocytic leukemia. The sample in question was PBMCs, obtained after 12 months of ibrutinib treatment. The CDR3 loop is CASKIGTGGSGRAGYNEQFF. CDR3 nucleotides: TGTGCCAGCAAAATCGGGACAGGCGGTAGCGGGAGGGCGGGCTACAATGAGCAGTTCTTC.